A single sample gave rise to the 32 T cell receptor beta chains below, sequenced in a study of cytomegalovirus exposure and HLA in healthy donors. Use of 60 Vbeta and 13 Jbeta primers characterized the PCR. Using immunoSEQ multiplex PCR, the repertoire was profiled, and TCRdb retains in-frame clones only, with some absent. This sample yields about 210,000 clones, of which approximately 79% are seen a single time; about 1.7% belongs to the top ten. The sample consisted of PBMCs. The receptors come from a male donor in good health and CMV-seronegative.

The chain links TRBV5-4 to TRBJ1-5; D possibly corresponds to TRBD1 (6 bases). Germline values: CDR1 SGHNT, CDR2 YYREEE (reference sequence). This CDR3 comprises 14 residues. Trimming pared 0 bases from V and 6 bases from J, leaving 10 bases between. The CDR3 bases are TGTGCCAGCAGCTTGGTACAGGGTTGTCAGCCCCAGCATTTT. The encoded protein is CASSLVQGCQPQHF.

The rearrangement joins TRBV19 to TRBJ2-7; D call uncertain. The CDR3 consists of 14 residues. Germline loops: CDR1 LNHDA, CDR2 SQIVND (reference sequence). Deletions cut 3 bases from V and 0 bases from J, with 9 bases between. CDR3 DNA sequence: TGTGCCAGTAGTATTTTCAGTAACTCCTACGAGCAGTACTTC. Translation gives CASSIFSNSYEQYF.

The CDR3 loop reads CAWSPTTSGTYNEQFF. The CDR3 DNA reads TGTGCCTGGAGTCCCACGACTAGCGGGACTTACAATGAGCAGTTCTTC. The V and J genes are TRBV30 and TRBJ2-1, with TRBD2 matching 11 bases. The V and J ends lost 2 bases and 4 bases, in that order; junction bases with no gene match: 7. The CDR3 extends over 16 amino acids. CDR1 GTSNPN and CDR2 SVGIG come from the germline V gene (reference sequence).

V and J are TRBV28 and TRBJ2-5; 7 bases match TRBD2. This CDR3 spans 14 amino acids. The germline gives CDR1 MDHEN, CDR2 SYDVKM. The J segment lost 1 base and the V segment lost 5 bases, leaving 4 bases of the junction unmatched. The DNA of the CDR3 is TGTGCCAGCAGTCGGGGACTATTCCAAGAGACCCAGTACTTC. This encodes CASSRGLFQETQYF. The full variable domain, completed using reference TRBV28 and TRBJ2-5, is DVKVTQSSRYLVKRTGEKVFLECVQDMDHENMFWYRQDPGLGLRLIYFSYDVKMKEKGDIPEGYSVSREKKERFSLILESASTNQTSMYLCASSRGLFQETQYFGPGTRLLVL.

This clone was detected only a few times. The V gene is TRBV7-2, the J gene TRBJ1-4, with D perhaps TRBD1 (5 bases). The CDR3 totals 15 residues. V was shortened by 5 bases and J by 0 bases, with 10 bases between the two germline ends. Germline CDR1 and CDR2: SGHTA and FQGNSA. CDR3 nucleotides: TGTGCCAGCAGCGTCGACAGTGCAACTAATGAAAAACTGTTTTTT. Translation gives CASSVDSATNEKLFF.

The gene calls are TRBV30 and TRBJ1-2, with TRBD1 identical over 9 bases. J lost 4 bases, V lost 3 bases, and 21 bases had no gene match. There are 19 residues in the CDR3. Germline V gene sequence: CDR1 GTSNPN, CDR2 SVGIG (reference sequence). CDR3 sequence reads: CAWSLPFRDRVVRIYGYTF. For the CDR3, the DNA is TGTGCCTGGAGCCTACCGTTCCGGGACAGGGTGGTTCGAATCTATGGCTACACCTTC.

The chain joins TRBV6-5 to TRBJ2-7; 10 bases align to TRBD1. This CDR3 contains 14 residues. V shed 5 bases and J 9 bases; nucleotides not matched to a gene: 10. Germline V gene lookup returns CDR1 MNHEY and CDR2 SVGAGI. The CDR3: CASSPRDRGGGQYF. The CDR3 nucleotides read TGTGCCAGCAGTCCCCGGGACAGGGGTGGCGGGCAGTACTTC.

The chain employs TRBV7-2 and TRBJ1-1; 8 nucleotides match TRBD1. The ends lost 5 bases at V and 2 bases at J; junction bases unmatched: 4. The CDR3 is 14 residues long. CDR1 and CDR2 from the germline V gene are SGHTA and FQGNSA. The CDR3 sequence: CASSKGQGNTEAFF. As DNA, the CDR3 is TGTGCCAGCAGCAAAGGACAGGGCAACACTGAAGCTTTCTTT.

This chain uses TRBV29-1 with TRBJ2-5; tentatively, D is TRBD1 (6 bases). The CDR3 length is 12 residues. Per germline, CDR1 SQVTM and CDR2 ANQGSEA. With 7 bases removed from V and 4 bases from J, the gap between germline ends came to 13 bases. CDR3 nucleotides: TGCAGCGGCGCCCTAGGGGGAGAGACCCAGTACTTC. It yields the protein CSGALGGETQYF.

V usage is TRBV29-1 and J usage is TRBJ2-3; 12 bases are shared with TRBD2. This CDR3 is built from 16 residues. Trimming at V came to 1 base and at J to 0 bases, leaving 2 bases not matched to a gene. The germline gives CDR1 SQVTM, CDR2 ANQGSEA. The CDR3 reads CSVEGTSGASTDTQYF. The CDR3 DNA reads as TGCAGCGTTGAAGGGACTAGCGGGGCAAGCACAGATACGCAGTATTTT.

The count of this clone is one. The J gene is TRBJ1-2, the V gene TRBV7-9; TRBD1 aligns across 9 bases. Germline CDR1 is SEHNR and CDR2 is FQNEAQ (reference sequence). The CDR3 sequence is 16 residues long. V dropped 4 bases and J dropped 7; count of bases not matched to a gene: 13. This CDR3 reads CASSSISGTGYVGYTF. The CDR3 bases are TGTGCCAGCAGCTCGATATCGGGGACAGGGTATGTTGGCTACACCTTC. The complete variable domain, with remaining parts taken from reference TRBV7-9 and TRBJ1-2, reads DTGVSQNPRHKITKRGQNVTFRCDPISEHNRLYWYRQTLGQGPEFLTYFQNEAQLEKSRLLSDRFSAERPKGSFSTLEIQRTEQGDSAMYLCASSSISGTGYVGYTFGSGTRLTVV.

V usage is TRBV27 and J usage is TRBJ1-2; the match to TRBD1 covers 7 bases. Germline V gives CDR1 MNHEY, CDR2 SMNVEV (reference sequence). This CDR3 is built from 16 residues. V shed 5 bases and J 6 bases; nucleotides not matched to a gene: 15. The CDR3 sequence is CASSPQGQKVLDGYTF. CDR3 bases: TGTGCCAGCAGTCCGCAGGGACAGAAGGTTCTGGATGGCTACACCTTC.

The chain employs TRBV27 and TRBJ2-1; D remains unclear. V was trimmed by 3 bases and J by 2 bases, leaving 8 bases between them. Germline CDR1 is MNHEY and CDR2 is SMNVEV (reference sequence). This CDR3 is built from 14 residues. The CDR3 region is CASSLRRTYNEQFF. DNA for the CDR3: TGTGCCAGCAGTTTGAGGCGTACCTACAATGAGCAGTTCTTC.

The genes are TRBV7-8 and TRBJ1-3; D gene ambiguous. The CDR3 has 17 amino acids. The V end was cut by 1 base, the J end by 4 bases, with 17 bases between. The germline gives CDR1 SGHVS, CDR2 FQNEAQ. The CDR3 reads CASSLGLGKTGGNTIYF. CDR3 sequence (DNA): TGTGCCAGCAGCTTAGGGTTGGGGAAAACGGGGGGAAACACCATATATTTT.

With respect to this clone: Other DNA variants within this sample encode the same CDR3. This chain joins TRBV7-6 and TRBJ1-4, with 12 nucleotides matching TRBD1. The CDR3 covers 16 residues. The germline V gene encodes CDR1 SGHVS and CDR2 FNYEAQ. V trimming: 6 bases; J trimming: 6 bases; junction bases outside the gene matches: 8. DNA for the CDR3: TGTGCCAGCAGTCAGGGGACAGGGGGCATATATGAAAAACTGTTTTTT. Protein product: CASSQGTGGIYEKLFF.

V is TRBV4-1 and J is TRBJ1-6, with 7 nucleotides matching TRBD1. J lost 4 bases, V lost 3 bases, and 3 bases had no gene match. Germline values: CDR1 MGHRA, CDR2 YSYEKL. The CDR3 extends over 15 amino acids. CDR3 sequence reads: CASSQTTGYNSPLHF. The CDR3 coding sequence is TGCGCCAGCAGCCAGACGACAGGGTATAATTCACCCCTCCACTTT.

DNA for the CDR3: TGTGCCACAGCTGAGGCAGGGAGGTTCAACGAGCAGTACTTC. Protein product: CATAEAGRFNEQYF. The chain joins TRBV15 to TRBJ2-7; the D gene is possibly TRBD2 (6 bases). The CDR3 length is 14 residues. V lost 9 bases and J 5 bases, leaving 20 bases between the germline ends. The germline gives CDR1 LNHNV, CDR2 YYDKDF (reference sequence).

This clone came up once. The chain couples TRBV28 to TRBJ1-1; TRBD1 matches at 8 bases. After removal of 4 bases from V and 5 bases from J, the junction contained 6 bases not matched to a gene. This CDR3 contains 14 residues. Germline lookup yields CDR1 MDHEN and CDR2 SYDVKM. CDR3 nucleotides: TGTGCCAGCAGTTCATCAGGGGGCATTACTGAAGCTTTCTTT. Translation: CASSSSGGITEAFF.

The chain links TRBV5-1 to TRBJ2-7; D is perhaps TRBD2 (6 bases). V lost 0 bases, J lost 3 bases, and 13 bases lay in between. CDR1 and CDR2 (germline): SGHRS, YFSETQ. The CDR3 has 15 amino acids. The CDR3: CASSLDVGGDYEQYF. Here the CDR3 DNA reads TGCGCCAGCAGCTTGGACGTCGGGGGAGACTACGAGCAGTACTTC.

The J gene is TRBJ1-2, the V gene TRBV6-5; TRBD1 agrees at 7 bases. The CDR3 is 14 amino acids. V was pared by 6 bases and J by 3 bases, with 7 bases of the junction left unmatched. CDR1 is MNHEY and CDR2 is SVGAGI in the germline V gene. The CDR3 nucleotides read TGTGCCAGCAGCAGAGGGACAGCCGACTATGGCTACACCTTC. It translates to CASSRGTADYGYTF.

V and J are TRBV7-9 and TRBJ1-1; 8 bases match TRBD1. Germline V CDR1 and CDR2: SEHNR, FQNEAQ (reference sequence). This CDR3 is built from 13 residues. With V trimmed by 3 bases and J by 7 bases, 4 bases remained unmatched. CDR3 sequence (DNA): TGTGCCAGCAGCTTGCAGGGGGCACTTGAAGCTTTCTTT. Its protein is CASSLQGALEAFF.

The rearrangement joins TRBV5-6 to TRBJ1-2; D might be TRBD1 (5 bases). With 6 bases removed from V and 2 bases from J, the gap between germline ends came to 17 bases. CDR3 length equals 15 residues. The V gene's germline CDR1 is SGHDT and CDR2 YYEEEE. CDR3 sequence reads: CASIFLVGGNYGYTF. In DNA form, the CDR3 reads TGTGCCAGCATATTCCTTGTTGGGGGGAACTATGGCTACACCTTC.

This sequence joins TRBV4-3 and TRBJ1-1, with TRBD1 matching over 7 bases. The germline V gene encodes CDR1 LGHNA and CDR2 YSLEER. V shed 0 bases and J 5 bases; nucleotides not matched to a gene: 15. The CDR3 is 18 residues long. The CDR3 reads CASSQDFGDRDLWTEAFF. The CDR3 DNA reads TGCGCCAGCAGCCAAGATTTCGGTGACAGGGATCTGTGGACTGAAGCTTTCTTT.

The chain employs TRBV7-3 and TRBJ1-2; D may be TRBD1 (6 bases). V gave up 2 bases and J gave up 9 bases, with 16 bases separating them. This CDR3 comprises 14 residues. Germline loops: CDR1 SGHTA, CDR2 FQGTGA. The CDR3 is CASSLSGGQGSYTF. In nucleotides, the CDR3 is TGTGCCAGCAGCTTATCGGGGGGGCAGGGGAGCTACACCTTC.

The rearrangement uses TRBV4-1 and TRBJ1-4; D ambiguous. Germline values: CDR1 MGHRA, CDR2 YSYEKL. Trimming shortened V by 1 base and J by 4 bases, and 10 bases separated the two germline ends. The CDR3 runs 15 residues. The CDR3 reads CASSQGGVGNEKLFF. Here the CDR3 DNA reads TGCGCCAGCAGCCAAGGAGGAGTCGGTAATGAAAAACTGTTTTTT.

This sequence joins TRBV27 and TRBJ2-7; 7 bases fit TRBD2. Per germline, CDR1 MNHEY and CDR2 SMNVEV (reference sequence). CDR3 size: 15 residues. Trimming at V came to 3 bases and at J to 4 bases, leaving 9 bases not matched to a gene. CDR3 in amino acids: CASSFGGSASYEQYF. The CDR3, as DNA: TGTGCCAGCAGTTTCGGCGGGAGCGCTTCTTACGAGCAGTACTTC.

The chain links TRBV7-3 to TRBJ2-1; 7 bases are a match to TRBD2. The CDR3 runs 17 residues. Germline CDR1 SGHTA, CDR2 FQGTGA. With V trimmed by 4 bases and J by 3 bases, 12 bases remained unmatched. This CDR3 reads CASSSTPRAGVYNEQFF. In nucleotides, the CDR3 is TGTGCCAGCAGCTCCACCCCCCGGGCGGGAGTCTACAATGAGCAGTTCTTC. The entire variable domain, with the rest obtained from reference TRBV7-3 and TRBJ2-1, is as follows: GAGVSQTPSNKVTEKGKYVELRCDPISGHTALYWYRQSLGQGPEFLIYFQGTGAADDSGLPNDRFFAVRPEGSVSTLKIQRTERGDSAVYLCASSSTPRAGVYNEQFFGPGTRLTVL.

The chain uses TRBV11-2 and TRBJ2-3; the D gene is possibly TRBD2 (6 bases). Germline CDR1 is SGHAT and CDR2 is FQNNGV. The CDR3 is made up of 15 amino acids. V lost 0 bases to trimming and J lost 0 bases, with 7 bases between them. CDR3 DNA: TGTGCCAGCAGCTTAGACCGGGGGAGCACAGATACGCAGTATTTT. Encoded protein: CASSLDRGSTDTQYF.

Note on this clone: The sample contains more than one DNA sequence encoding this CDR3. The chain employs TRBV27 and TRBJ1-5, with a tentative D call TRBD1 (6 bases). V was pared by 5 bases and J by 0 bases, with 8 bases between. Germline values: CDR1 MNHEY, CDR2 SMNVEV (reference sequence). CDR3 length equals 14 residues. The CDR3 DNA reads as TGTGCCAGCAGTCTAGGGGGTAGCAATCAGCCCCAGCATTTT. Translation gives CASSLGGSNQPQHF.

This clone was observed once. V usage is TRBV7-2 and J usage is TRBJ2-6; 7 bases are shared with TRBD1. Trimming took 5 bases from V and 1 from J; bases not matched to a gene: 8. CDR1 is SGHTA, CDR2 FQGNSA, per germline. The CDR3 has 17 amino acids. The CDR3 coding sequence is TGTGCCAGCAGCGTACACCTGACAGGGTCTGGGGCCAACGTCCTGACTTTC. Protein: CASSVHLTGSGANVLTF.

CDR3 region: CAWSVGTGGYEQYF. CDR3 DNA sequence: TGTGCCTGGAGTGTAGGGACAGGGGGCTACGAGCAGTACTTC. The chain carries TRBV30 and TRBJ2-7; 11 bases align to TRBD1. Germline lookup yields CDR1 GTSNPN and CDR2 SVGIG (reference sequence). The junction had 1 base not matched to a gene; V was cut back by 0 bases and J by 3 bases. The CDR3 runs 14 residues.

The genes are TRBV12-5 and TRBJ2-7, with a weak D call TRBD2 (5 bases). V dropped 1 base and J dropped 6 bases, with 7 bases sitting between them. The CDR3 spans 12 residues. Germline V CDR1 and CDR2: LGHNT, FRNRAP. The CDR3 DNA reads TGTGCTAGTGGTTTGGGAGGGTCCGAGCAGTACTTC. Its translation: CASGLGGSEQYF. The variable domain in full, completed from reference TRBV12-5 and TRBJ2-7, reads DARVTQTPRHKVTEMGQEVTMRCQPILGHNTVFWYRQTMMQGLELLAYFRNRAPLDDSGMPKDRFSAEMPDATLATLKIQPSEPRDSAVYFCASGLGGSEQYFGPGTRLTVT.